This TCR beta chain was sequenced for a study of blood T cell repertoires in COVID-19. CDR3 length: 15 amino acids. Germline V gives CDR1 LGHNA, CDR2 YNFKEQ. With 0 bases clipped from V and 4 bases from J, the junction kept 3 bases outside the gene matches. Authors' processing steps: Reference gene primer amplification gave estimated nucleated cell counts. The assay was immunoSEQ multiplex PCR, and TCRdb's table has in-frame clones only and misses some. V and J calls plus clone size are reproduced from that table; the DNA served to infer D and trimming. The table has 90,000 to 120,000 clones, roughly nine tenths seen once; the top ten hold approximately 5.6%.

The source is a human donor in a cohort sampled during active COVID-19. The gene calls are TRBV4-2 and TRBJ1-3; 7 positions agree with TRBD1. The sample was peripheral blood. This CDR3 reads CASSQEGTEGNTIYF. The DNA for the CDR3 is TGTGCCAGCAGCCAAGAAGGGACAGAGGGAAACACCATATATTTT.